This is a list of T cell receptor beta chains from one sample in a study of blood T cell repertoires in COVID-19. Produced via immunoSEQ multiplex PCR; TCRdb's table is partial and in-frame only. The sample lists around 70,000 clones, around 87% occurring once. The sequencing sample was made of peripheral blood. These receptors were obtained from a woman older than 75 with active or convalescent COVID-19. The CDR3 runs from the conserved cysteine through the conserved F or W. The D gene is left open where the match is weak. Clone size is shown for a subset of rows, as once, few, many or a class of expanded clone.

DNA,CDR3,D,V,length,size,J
TGTGCCAGCAGTGACCGGAGCCGGGACTTTAACTATGGCTACACCTTC,CASSDRSRDFNYGYTF,NA,TRBV6-4,16,NA,TRBJ1-2
TGTGCCAGCAGCGTTGGCGGATTTTATGGCTACACCTTC,CASSVGGFYGYTF,NA,TRBV9,13,NA,TRBJ1-2
TGTGCCAGCAGTACTATAGGCGGGGGGGGGCCGATCTTC,CASSTIGGGGPIF,TRBD2,TRBV12-3/TRBV12-4,13,NA,TRBJ2-1
TGTGCCAGCAGCGTATTGAACACTGAAGCTTTCTTT,CASSVLNTEAFF,NA,TRBV7-2,12,NA,TRBJ1-1
TGTGCCAGCAGCCTCGGTAGCGGTGGATTGTCAGATACGCAGTATTTT,CASSLGSGGLSDTQYF,NA,TRBV11-2,16,NA,TRBJ2-3
TGTGCCAGTAGTACGGGGACTAGCGGGGGACAAGAGACCCAGTACTTC,CASSTGTSGGQETQYF,TRBD2,TRBV19,16,NA,TRBJ2-5
TGTGCCAGCAGCTACGGACAGGGCGGCGAGCAGTACTTC,CASSYGQGGEQYF,TRBD1,TRBV7-3,13,once,TRBJ2-7
TGCGCCAGCAGCCAAGATCTCCAGGGGTGGGTAGGCTACACCTTC,CASSQDLQGWVGYTF,NA,TRBV4-3,15,NA,TRBJ1-2
TGTGCCAGCAGTTGGCACAGTAACACTGAAGCTTTCTTT,CASSWHSNTEAFF,NA,TRBV28,13,NA,TRBJ1-1
TGTGCCAGCAGCTTATCCGGGACAGAAAATGAGCAGTTCTTC,CASSLSGTENEQFF,TRBD1,TRBV7-9,14,NA,TRBJ2-1
TGCGCCAGCAGCCCCCAGGGGTGGGGGGGCAACATTCAGTACTTC,CASSPQGWGGNIQYF,NA,TRBV23-1,15,NA,TRBJ2-4
TGCGCCAGCAGCCTAGTTAGCTCCTACAATGAGCAGTTCTTC,CASSLVSSYNEQFF,NA,TRBV4-1,14,NA,TRBJ2-1
TGTGCCACCAGCATGGCCCTCTCTGGGGCCAACGTCCTGACTTTC,CATSMALSGANVLTF,NA,TRBV15,15,NA,TRBJ2-6
TGCGCCAGCAGCCAAGACACGGTTACCTACGAGCAGTACTTC,CASSQDTVTYEQYF,NA,TRBV4-3,14,NA,TRBJ2-7
TGCGCCAGCAGCTTGGGTTCGAGAGATGAGCAGTTCTTC,CASSLGSRDEQFF,NA,TRBV5-1,13,NA,TRBJ2-1
TGCGCCAGCTCACTGCTATCGGGGGGGGCCTTGTACGAGCAGTACTTC,CASSLLSGGALYEQYF,TRBD2,TRBV5-1,16,once,TRBJ2-7
TGTGCCAGCAGCCCTAGTTTGCTTGAGCAGTTCTTC,CASSPSLLEQFF,NA,TRBV7-2,12,NA,TRBJ2-1
TGCGCCAGCAGTGCCCCGTGGCACAAGTTGAATTCACCCCTCCACTTT,CASSAPWHKLNSPLHF,NA,TRBV10-1,16,NA,TRBJ1-6
TGTGCCAGCAGCCAAGAATCAGACACCATATATTTT,CASSQESDTIYF,NA,TRBV3-1/TRBV3-2,12,NA,TRBJ1-3
TGTGCCAGCAGCTTAGCGGGACTAGCGGGGGGGGAGACCCAGTACTTC,CASSLAGLAGGETQYF,TRBD2,TRBV7-2,16,NA,TRBJ2-5
TGTGCCAGCAGCCTAACCATACCTACAGGGCTCTTCCCCACCGGGGAGCTGTTTTTT,CASSLTIPTGLFPTGELFF,NA,TRBV6-2/TRBV6-3,19,NA,TRBJ2-2
TGCGCCAGCAAAAAACTAGAAGAGACCCAGTACTTC,CASKKLEETQYF,NA,TRBV5-1,12,NA,TRBJ2-5
TGTGCCTGGGCCCGACAGGGGGACCGCGAGCAGTACTTC,CAWARQGDREQYF,TRBD1,TRBV30,13,NA,TRBJ2-7
TGTGCCAGCGGGGCTTGGGGAAAGACGAACACCGGGGAGCTGTTTTTT,CASGAWGKTNTGELFF,NA,TRBV5-8,16,NA,TRBJ2-2
TGTGCAAGTCGCCGGGACAGGGGAAGGAACGCTGAAGCTTTCTTT,CASRRDRGRNAEAFF,NA,TRBV12-2,15,NA,TRBJ1-1
TGTGCCAGCAGCTTGGGGACAGGGAACCACGAGCAGTACTTC,CASSLGTGNHEQYF,TRBD1,TRBV5-5,14,few,TRBJ2-7
TGTGCCAGCAGGCCCGGGACAGCTCTAAATCAGCCCCAGCATTTT,CASRPGTALNQPQHF,TRBD1,TRBV27,15,NA,TRBJ1-5